What follows are 22 T cell receptor beta chains derived from one specimen sequenced in a study of HIV-infected children after antiretroviral therapy interruption. The treatment was: PENTA 11 planned treatment interruption arm or continuous ART arm. RNA-based 3' RACE libraries used unique molecular identifiers. TCRdb ran MiXCR on the 3' RACE reads and lists one entry per CDR3 protein. The sample shows about 46,000 distinct CDR3 sequences, 4.3% of them seen only once. The sample in question was CD45RA+ CD4+ T cells from PBMCs, pooled from several time points, obtained from a donor given antiretroviral therapy, either interrupted or continuous. Subset in this sample: naive CD4+ CD45RA+ CD45RO- T cells. These receptors were obtained from a pool of human donors with HIV.

This clonotype has a count of ten or more. V gene TRBV9 combines with J gene TRBJ2-1; D uncertain. The CDR3 is 15 residues long. The germline gives CDR1 SGDLS, CDR2 YYNGEE. The V end was cut by 8 bases, the J end by 2 bases, with 17 bases between. CDR3: CASSPAPWAYNEQFF. CDR3 DNA sequence: TGTGCCAGTTCTCCGGCACCTTGGGCCTACAATGAGCAGTTCTTC.

The table lists this clonotype with many counts. The chain links TRBV7-2 to TRBJ1-1, with D perhaps matching TRBD1 (5 bases). The CDR3 contains 14 residues. The V end was cut by 0 bases, the J end by 4 bases, with 9 bases between. CDR1 and CDR2 from the germline V gene are SGHTA and FQGNSA. The CDR3 nucleotides read TGTGCCAGCAGCTTAGCCACCCAGGGCACTGAAGCTTTCTTT. Translating it yields CASSLATQGTEAFF.

This clonotype was counted ten times or more. The chain links TRBV27 to TRBJ2-7, with TRBD1 matching 8 bases. The CDR3 is 14 residues long. Germline-derived CDR1 and CDR2 are MNHEY and SMNVEV (reference sequence). V lost 5 bases to trimming and J lost 5 bases; unmatched junction nucleotides: 8. CDR3 loop: CASSPLQGDNEQYF. CDR3 DNA sequence: TGTGCCAGCAGTCCGTTACAGGGGGACAACGAGCAGTACTTC.

This clonotype was seen many times. The CDR3 region is CASSPGQYNEQFF. In nucleotides, the CDR3 is TGTGCCAGCAGTCCGGGACAGTACAATGAGCAGTTCTTC. The J gene is TRBJ2-1, the V gene TRBV12-3 or TRBV12-4; 7 nucleotides line up with TRBD1. The CDR3 spans 13 residues. Trimming removed 5 bases from V and 4 bases from J; junction bases left unmatched: 2.

This clonotype was observed at least ten times. The chain couples TRBV19 to TRBJ2-6; 7 bases align to TRBD1. The CDR3 has 14 amino acids. The V gene's germline CDR1 is LNHDA and CDR2 SQIVND (reference sequence). The J segment lost 8 bases and the V segment lost 4 bases, leaving 5 bases of the junction unmatched. CDR3 bases: TGTGCCAGTAGTACTCGGACAGGTACCAACGTCCTGACTTTC. Protein sequence: CASSTRTGTNVLTF.

This clonotype came up many times. The chain joins TRBV10-2 to TRBJ2-6; no definite D call. The CDR3 totals 13 residues. Per germline, CDR1 WSHSY and CDR2 SAAADI. The germline V and J ends were trimmed by 10 bases and 2 bases, with 9 bases remaining between them. The DNA of the CDR3 is TGCGCCACTTCGACGACTGGGGCCAACGTCCTGACTTTC. Translated: CATSTTGANVLTF.

This clonotype was observed many times. This chain joins TRBV5-4 and TRBJ1-2; no reliable D call. Germline V gene sequence: CDR1 SGHNT, CDR2 YYREEE (reference sequence). Trimming left V 4 bases short and J 4 bases short, with 11 bases between. The CDR3 has 13 residues. In DNA, the CDR3 is TGTGCCAGCAGCCAGAAGCTTACCTATGGCTACACCTTC. It is translated as CASSQKLTYGYTF.

This chain joins TRBV10-3 and TRBJ2-5; D call uncertain. The CDR3 sequence is 10 residues long. V was pared by 11 bases and J by 5 bases, with 9 bases between. Per germline, CDR1 ENHRY and CDR2 SYGVKD. The CDR3 loop reads CAAGEETQYF. The CDR3 DNA reads TGTGCCGCCGGAGAGGAGACCCAGTACTTC.

This clonotype was seen ten or more times. The genes are TRBV20-1 and TRBJ2-7; D may be TRBD1 (6 bases). Germline-derived CDR1 and CDR2 are DFQATT and SNEGSKA (reference sequence). This CDR3 has 11 residues. V was clipped by 6 bases and J by 4 bases, with 10 bases between them. The CDR3 DNA is TGCAGTGCCCTAACAGGGTACGAGCAGTACTTC. It codes for CSALTGYEQYF.

This clonotype was observed many times. The V and J genes are TRBV2 and TRBJ2-3; 8 bases agree with TRBD2. Germline assignment: CDR1 SNHLY and CDR2 FYNNEI. The CDR3 is 14 amino acids. V shed 7 bases and J 5 bases; nucleotides not matched to a gene: 8. The CDR3 nucleotides are TGTGCCAGCAAGTTTAGCGGGGAAGGAGATACGCAGTATTTT. Encoded protein: CASKFSGEGDTQYF.

This clonotype has at least ten counts. The V and J genes are TRBV29-1 and TRBJ2-7; 11 positions agree with TRBD1. The junction had 6 bases not matched to a gene; V was cut back by 6 bases and J by 8 bases. The germline gives CDR1 SQVTM, CDR2 ANQGSEA. The CDR3 sequence is 12 residues long. This chain's CDR3 is CSVLRTGGQQYF. CDR3 bases: TGCAGCGTCTTACGGACAGGGGGCCAGCAGTACTTC.

This clonotype came up a few times. Its ends do not fully match the called genes, so a read error is possible. For the CDR3, the DNA is TGTGCCAGCAGTTCCCGCCTGGGACTAGCACTCTTC. Amino acids: CASSSRLGLALF. The genes are TRBV6-2 or TRBV6-3 and TRBJ2-1, with 9 nucleotides matching TRBD2. Looked up from germline, CDR1 is MNHEY and CDR2 is SVGEGT. The CDR3 contains 12 residues.

This clonotype was counted a few times. This chain joins TRBV20-1 and TRBJ2-5; no reliable D call. Per germline, CDR1 DFQATT and CDR2 SNEGSKA (reference sequence). Trimming left V 0 bases short and J 4 bases short, with 6 bases between. CDR3 length equals 12 residues. The chain's CDR3 is CSARELGETQYF. Here the CDR3 DNA reads TGCAGTGCTAGAGAACTGGGAGAGACCCAGTACTTC.

This clonotype has at least ten counts. One end of the junction is discordant with germline, which a read error may explain. The V gene is TRBV11-1, the J gene TRBJ2-1; a weak D match, TRBD2 (6 bases). The germline V gene encodes CDR1 SGHAT and CDR2 FQDESV (reference sequence). The CDR3 loop spans 11 amino acids. As DNA, the CDR3 is TGTGCTAGCAGTAGCGGAGCTGAGCAGTTCTTC. Translated, it gives CASSSGAEQFF.

This clonotype was seen many times. This chain's CDR3 is CASRGINSPLHF. The CDR3 bases are TGTGCCAGCAGGGGGATAAATTCACCCCTCCACTTT. V and J are TRBV27 and TRBJ1-6, with D unclear. V gave up 6 bases and J gave up 7 bases, with 7 bases separating them. The CDR3 length is 12 residues. CDR1 is MNHEY, CDR2 SMNVEV, per germline (reference sequence).

This clonotype has a count of ten or more. The chain recombines TRBV20-1 with TRBJ2-7; weak D call: TRBD1 (8 bases). Germline CDR1 and CDR2: DFQATT and SNEGSKA (reference sequence). CDR3 size: 15 residues. V lost 2 bases and J lost 6, with 20 bases in between. The CDR3: CSARIGQGGFGEQYF. As DNA, the CDR3 is TGCAGTGCTAGAATAGGACAGGGAGGGTTTGGCGAGCAGTACTTC.

The sample holds many counts of this clonotype. This chain uses TRBV7-2 with TRBJ1-4, with D unresolved. V lost 3 bases and J 0 bases, leaving 11 bases between the germline ends. The V gene's germline CDR1 is SGHTA and CDR2 FQGNSA. The CDR3 extends over 16 amino acids. For the CDR3, the DNA is TGTGCCAGCAGCTTCGCAAGAGGGTCAACTAATGAAAAACTGTTTTTT. Residues: CASSFARGSTNEKLFF.

The table lists this clonotype with many counts. The chain joins TRBV2 to TRBJ2-2; possibly TRBD2 for D (5 bases). The CDR3 covers 15 residues. Germline values: CDR1 SNHLY, CDR2 FYNNEI. V was clipped by 3 bases and J by 7 bases, with 15 bases between them. The CDR3 nucleotides read TGTGCCAGCAGTGAGCCCCGACCGGGGAGCGGGGAGCTGTTTTTT. Its protein is CASSEPRPGSGELFF.

This chain uses TRBV29-1 with TRBJ1-4; D gene unclear. V was pared by 3 bases and J by 8 bases, with 13 bases between. CDR1 SQVTM and CDR2 ANQGSEA come from the germline V gene. This CDR3 region has 13 residues. Written as DNA, the CDR3 is TGCAGCGTTGAGTCTATCGGGCGAGAAAAACTGTTTTTT. Its translation is CSVESIGREKLFF.

This clonotype was counted ten times or more. This chain joins TRBV9 and TRBJ2-5; D unresolved. This CDR3 is 15 amino acids long. Per germline, CDR1 SGDLS and CDR2 YYNGEE. With 4 bases removed from V and 2 bases from J, the gap between germline ends came to 15 bases. This chain's CDR3 is CASSRAEREQETQYF. The CDR3 nucleotides read TGTGCCAGCAGCCGGGCAGAACGAGAACAAGAGACCCAGTACTTC. The full variable domain, in which reference TRBV9 and TRBJ2-5 provide the parts outside the CDR3, is DSGVTQTPKHLITATGQRVTLRCSPRSGDLSVYWYQQSLDQGLQFLIQYYNGEERAKGNILERFSAQQFPDLHSELNLSSLELGDSALYFCASSRAEREQETQYFGPGTRLLVL.

This clonotype has just a few counts. This rearrangement joins TRBV20-1 to TRBJ1-5, with 7 bases that match TRBD1. The CDR3 spans 13 residues. In germline, CDR1 is DFQATT, CDR2 SNEGSKA (reference sequence). With 6 bases clipped from V and 7 bases from J, the junction kept 9 bases outside the gene matches. The DNA for the CDR3 is TGCAGTGCGTTGGAGGGGGCGGGACAGCCCCAGCATTTT. Its translation: CSALEGAGQPQHF.

This clonotype was seen a few times. This chain uses TRBV5-4 with TRBJ2-2; D perhaps matches TRBD2 (5 bases). Deletions cut 4 bases from V and 0 bases from J, with 16 bases between. Germline V gives CDR1 SGHNT, CDR2 YYREEE (reference sequence). The CDR3 is 17 amino acids. The CDR3 reads CASSLDGAGPNTGELFF. The CDR3 bases are TGTGCCAGCAGCCTAGATGGCGCGGGCCCGAACACCGGGGAGCTGTTTTTT.